This TCR beta chain was retrieved from a study of T cell responses to AZD1222 COVID-19 vaccine. Study-wide findings and caveats: Spike regions recognized by vaccine-associated CD4 TCRs spanned the protein, led by 160-218 and 743-854. Just six people given AZD1222 tested seropositive at baseline. Elevations in Spike-specific TCR breadth and depth followed administration of two AZD1222 doses.

Sequencing was performed with immunoSEQ multiplex PCR; in TCRdb, only in-frame clones are kept and a portion is missing. Recorded for this sample: about 140,000 clones. Comment on this clone: The antigen remains undetermined.

Sequenced input: peripheral blood. This clonotype was sampled from an adult in good health.

CDR3 coding DNA: TGTGCCAGCAGTTACTATACACACCAAGAGACCCAGTACTTC. Amino acids: CASSYYTHQETQYF. V usage is TRBV6-2 or TRBV6-3 and J usage is TRBJ2-5, with D unresolved. Trimming pared 1 base from V and 0 bases from J, leaving 6 bases between. In germline, CDR1 is MNHEY, CDR2 SVGEGT. The CDR3 spans 14 residues.